Here is one T cell receptor beta chain with its context. Its antigen remains unidentified. Between the trimmed V and J ends, which lost 6 bases and 3 bases, there was a span of 14 bases. Looked up from germline, CDR1 is SGHTA and CDR2 is FQGNSA. This CDR3 spans 15 amino acids. This record comes from a study of T cells in localized non-small cell lung cancer. Profiling relied on immunoSEQ multiplex PCR, and the TCRdb table lists in-frame clones only, not all of them. Of approximately 57,000 clones listed, 86% were seen once; the top ten hold about 5%. Study findings and constraints: Within adjacent lung there appeared a median around 55 of the top 100 tumor clones.

This specimen was peripheral blood, taken before any cancer treatment. The rearrangement joins TRBV7-2 to TRBJ2-2; D perhaps matches TRBD1 (6 bases). This receptor was obtained from a woman between 35 and 70 years old with stage I lung adenocarcinoma. The chain's CDR3 is CASSRNRQDTGELFF. The DNA for the CDR3 is TGTGCCAGCAGTCGCAATCGACAGGACACCGGGGAGCTGTTTTTT.